The clone carrying this TCR beta chain has ten or more counts. Its matching antigen is unknown. This record comes from a study of early T cells in non-severe SARS-CoV-2 infection. At the level of the study: Sequencing of unsorted whole blood was done on bulk RNA, leaving chains unpaired. Study-wide results and caveats: Anti-spike CD8 responses were favored in VDJdb matching, and private and CD4 specificities were missed.

Researchers attached unique molecular identifiers to individual cDNA molecules. TCRdb independently ran MiXCR on the 5' RACE reads; one entry per CDR3 protein. The sample lists about 83,000 distinct CDR3 sequences; more than 9% were seen once. The origin of this receptor is an adult who was a healthcare worker with PCR-confirmed SARS-CoV-2 infection or an uninfected control (not recorded which). The sequencing sample was made of whole blood.

The CDR3 sequence is CSATSRQGLDTQYF. The CDR3 DNA reads TGCAGTGCTACTTCCCGACAGGGATTGGATACGCAGTATTTT. The chain combines TRBV20-1 with TRBJ2-3; 7 bases agree with TRBD1. Germline CDR1 and CDR2: DFQATT and SNEGSKA (reference sequence). Losses at the gene ends were 4 bases for V and 6 bases for J; bases not matched to a gene: 10. CDR3 length: 14 amino acids.